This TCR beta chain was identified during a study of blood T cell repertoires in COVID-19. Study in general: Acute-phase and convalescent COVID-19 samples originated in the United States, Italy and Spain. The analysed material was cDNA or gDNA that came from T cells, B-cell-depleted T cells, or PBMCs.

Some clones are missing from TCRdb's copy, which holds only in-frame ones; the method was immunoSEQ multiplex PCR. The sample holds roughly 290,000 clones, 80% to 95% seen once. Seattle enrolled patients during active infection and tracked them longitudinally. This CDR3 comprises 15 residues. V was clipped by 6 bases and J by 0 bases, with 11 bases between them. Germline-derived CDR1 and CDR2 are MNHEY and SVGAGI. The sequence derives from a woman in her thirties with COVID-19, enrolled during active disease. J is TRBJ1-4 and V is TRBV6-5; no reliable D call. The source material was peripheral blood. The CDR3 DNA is TGTGCCAGCAGCTACCCCCCTGCAACTAATGAAAAACTGTTTTTT. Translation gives CASSYPPATNEKLFF.